This T cell receptor beta chain is from a study of response to subunit inactivated influenza vaccine listed by TCRdb under 2018. Concerning the study at large: Deep quantitative profiling of the T cell receptor repertoire was used in the study to follow responses to a trivalent subunit inactivated influenza vaccine.

To prepare the library, RT-PCR was applied. For sequencing, an Illumina HiSeq 2500 was employed. TCRdb cleaned the public reads at Q25 with fastp, built clones with MiXCR and kept in-frame beta chains. Rows with one shared CDR3 protein collapse into an entry with the most common genes and DNA. A total of just under 550,000 distinct CDR3 sequences appear in this sample, less than 25% of them only once. The top ten constitute about 2.8% of the sample. Turning to this clonotype: Its binding antigen is unknown. Per-base qualities were not stored, and no clone one base away is much larger.

The CDR3 numbers 16 residues from cysteine through phenylalanine. This entry keeps only the CDR3 DNA: 48 bases, framed from base 1. The CDR1 and CDR2 encoded by the germline V gene (reference sequence) are GTSNPN and SVGIG. Here V drops 3 bases and J drops 8 bases, and the junction holds 17 bases not matched to any gene. Paper-wide results and their limitations: The authors suggested that each seasonal influenza vaccination may recruit only a limited number of new T cells.

These data were also filed under a second study, of T cells expressing NK-cell markers. As the second publication notes: 5'RACE template switching, by which a universal primer site and unique molecular identifiers were added, was used to make TCR beta cDNA libraries. Under 10 donors provided sorted CD3+CD56+NKG2C+, CD3+CD56+NKG2C- and CD3+CD56-NKG2C+ T-cell subsets, whose TCR beta-chain repertoires were profiled. Of the eight sequenced donors, seven were found to be HCMV-seropositive and one was found to be HCMV-seronegative. In several experiments an anti-gammadeltaTCR antibody was added to restrict sorting to alphabetaTCR-expressing T cells. In several donors, the dominant CD3+CD56+NKG2C+ clonotypes were among the top 10 CD8+ clonotypes and accounted for about 1.0-7.0% of CD8+ T cells. Those dominant clonotypes were again the most abundant among CD3+CD56-NKG2C+ cells in a few donors, at about 25-65%. Whether the expanded NKG2C-expressing T cell clones were specific for HCMV antigens remained unclear. Randomly selected healthy volunteers, three men and five women, were used as the eight sequenced donors. HCMV-specific IgG was detected in serum with a commercial ELISA kit to determine HCMV serostatus. Peripheral blood mononuclear cells were isolated from blood by Ficoll density gradient centrifugation. Magnetic immunoseparation with Miltenyi isolation kits was used to isolate CD4+ and CD8+ T cells from PBMC. Synthesis of cDNA was primed from the TCR beta constant segment and was followed by two consecutive PCR amplification steps. Sequencing of the libraries produced 2 x 150 bp reads on Illumina HiSeq 2000/2500, MiSeq or NextSeq. MIGEC handled demultiplexing of the reads and grouping by UMI, while MiTCR was used to assemble and quantify clonotypes. Only TCR cDNA sequences supported by at least two reads were kept to exclude erroneous sequences. The tcR package was used for downstream repertoire analysis, and clonotypes were matched across fractions by CDR3 nucleotide sequence plus V segment. VDJmatch was used to annotate antigen specificity against VDJdb, with one amino acid substitution allowed in CDR3.

The TCR sequence derives from a middle-aged man who received an inactivated influenza vaccine. Donor details come from another sample of the same person, matched by shared clones. This specimen was CD4+ T cells sorted from PBMCs, taken 11 to 12 days after vaccination. Here the chain combines TRBV30 and TRBJ1-2; 8 central bases correspond to TRBD1. The CDR3 region has the sequence CAWSNLGQGIGSGYTF. The DNA sequence is TGTGCCTGGAGCAACTTAGGACAGGGCATAGGGAGCGGCTACACCTTC.